This T cell receptor (beta chain) was recorded in a study of read filtering for tumor transcriptome and immune sequencing. The table lists this clonotype with many counts. The ends lost 0 bases at V and 0 bases at J; junction bases unmatched: 17. The length of the CDR3 is 20 residues. From germline, CDR1 is DFQATT and CDR2 SNEGSKA (reference sequence). From around 440 ng of RNA, a library with molecular barcoded alpha/delta and beta/gamma adaptors was made. TCRdb re-called the reads with MiXCR, one entry per CDR3 protein. Of about 63,000 distinct CDR3 sequences in the sample, approximately 15% were seen once.

The sequenced sample was a population of CD138-negative cells sorted from bone marrow. The chain has TRBV20-1 and TRBJ2-1, with 7 bases matching TRBD2. The sequence was obtained from a donor aged 40 or older with multiple myeloma. The CDR3 DNA sequence: TGCAGTGCTAGAGACTATATGGGAGGGCCAAGGGCCAGCTCCTACAATGAGCAGTTCTTC. Protein: CSARDYMGGPRASSYNEQFF.